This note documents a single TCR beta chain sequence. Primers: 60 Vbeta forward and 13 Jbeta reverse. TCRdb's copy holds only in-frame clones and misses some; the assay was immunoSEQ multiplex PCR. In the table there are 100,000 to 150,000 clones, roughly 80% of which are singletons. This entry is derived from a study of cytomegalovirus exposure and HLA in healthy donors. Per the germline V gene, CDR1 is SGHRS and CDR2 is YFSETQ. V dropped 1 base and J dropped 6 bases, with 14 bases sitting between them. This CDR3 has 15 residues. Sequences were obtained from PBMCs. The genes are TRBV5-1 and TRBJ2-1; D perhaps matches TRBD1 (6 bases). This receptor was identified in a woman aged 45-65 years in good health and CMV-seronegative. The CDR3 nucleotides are TGCGCCAGCAGCTTGAATGCAGGGGATACCAATGAGCAGTTCTTC. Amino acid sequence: CASSLNAGDTNEQFF.